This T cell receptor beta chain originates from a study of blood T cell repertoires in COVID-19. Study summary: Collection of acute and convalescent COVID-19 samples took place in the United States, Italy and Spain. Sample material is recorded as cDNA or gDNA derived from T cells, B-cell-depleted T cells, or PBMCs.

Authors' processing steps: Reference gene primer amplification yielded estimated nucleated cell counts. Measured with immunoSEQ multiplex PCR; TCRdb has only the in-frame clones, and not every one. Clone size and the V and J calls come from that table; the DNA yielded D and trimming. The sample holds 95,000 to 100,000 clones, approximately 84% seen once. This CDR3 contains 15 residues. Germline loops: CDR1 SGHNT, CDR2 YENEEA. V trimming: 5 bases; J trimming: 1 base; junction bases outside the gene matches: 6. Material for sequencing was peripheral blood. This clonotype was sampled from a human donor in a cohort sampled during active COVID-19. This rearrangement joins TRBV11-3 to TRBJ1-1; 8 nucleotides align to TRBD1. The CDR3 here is CASSPGTGGNTEAFF. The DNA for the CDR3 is TGTGCCAGCAGCCCAGGGACAGGCGGGAACACTGAAGCTTTCTTT.